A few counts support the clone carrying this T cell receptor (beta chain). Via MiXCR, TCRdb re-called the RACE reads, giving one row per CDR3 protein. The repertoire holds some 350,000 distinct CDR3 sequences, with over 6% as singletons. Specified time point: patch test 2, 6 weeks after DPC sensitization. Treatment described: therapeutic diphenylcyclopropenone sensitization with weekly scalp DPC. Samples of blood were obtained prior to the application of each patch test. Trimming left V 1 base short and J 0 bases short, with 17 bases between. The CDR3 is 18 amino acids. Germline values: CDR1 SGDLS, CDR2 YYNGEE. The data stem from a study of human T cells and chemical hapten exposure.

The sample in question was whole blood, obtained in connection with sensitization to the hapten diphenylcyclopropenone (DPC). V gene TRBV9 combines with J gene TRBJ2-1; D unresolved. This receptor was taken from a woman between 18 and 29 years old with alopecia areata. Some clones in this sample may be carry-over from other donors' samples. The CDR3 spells CASSVFEEQRSSYNEQFF. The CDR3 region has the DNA TGTGCCAGCAGCGTATTTGAAGAACAACGAAGCTCCTACAATGAGCAGTTCTTC. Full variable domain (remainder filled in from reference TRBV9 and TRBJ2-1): DSGVTQTPKHLITATGQRVTLRCSPRSGDLSVYWYQQSLDQGLQFLIQYYNGEERAKGNILERFSAQQFPDLHSELNLSSLELGDSALYFCASSVFEEQRSSYNEQFFGPGTRLTVL.